This TCR beta chain was sequenced during a study of shared clonotypes between healthy human individuals. Genomic DNA of every subset was divided equally among multiple immunoSEQ plates. TCRdb keeps only in-frame clones here, not all; method: immunoSEQ multiplex PCR. The sample records about 520,000 clones, roughly 80% being singletons. The CDR3 has 15 residues. V was pared by 5 bases and J by 1 base, with 12 bases between. In germline, CDR1 is MNHNS, CDR2 SASEGT. Regarding this clone: A far larger clone is a single base away, which makes a read error likely.

The TCR sequence derives from a woman aged 40 to 50 in good health. Some clones in this sample may be carry-over from other donors' samples. The sequenced material came from PBMCs. The chain carries TRBV6-1 and TRBJ1-5; possible D gene TRBD1, 5 bases. The CDR3 bases are TGTGCCAGCAGTTGGGACGGCGGCAGCAATCAGCCCCAGCATTTT. Translated, it gives CASSWDGGSNQPQHF.